The 29 T cell receptor beta chains in this list originate from one sample, sequenced in a study of T cell responses to AZD1222 COVID-19 vaccine. Clones were read by immunoSEQ multiplex PCR, and TCRdb kept only the in-frame ones, dropping some. The table records around 110,000 clones, about 90% of them present only once. The material was peripheral blood, obtained 28 days after the second AZD1222 dose. These receptors originate from an adult who received the AZD1222 COVID-19 vaccine.

V and J are TRBV7-9 and TRBJ2-5; 7 bases agree with TRBD1. The CDR3 is 15 residues long. The trim removed 0 bases at V and 2 bases at J, leaving 3 bases unmatched. Germline CDR1 is SEHNR and CDR2 is FQNEAQ (reference sequence). The CDR3 nucleotides are TGTGCCAGCAGCTTAGCCGGGACAGATCAAGAGACCCAGTACTTC. This translates into CASSLAGTDQETQYF.

The V and J genes are TRBV19 and TRBJ2-5; 7 bases map to TRBD1. The CDR3 length is 13 residues. The V segment lost 4 bases and the J segment 2 bases; nucleotides outside the gene matches: 1. The V gene's germline CDR1 is LNHDA and CDR2 SQIVND (reference sequence). The DNA for the CDR3 is TGTGCCAGTAGTACGGGACAGCAAGAGACCCAGTACTTC. This translates into CASSTGQQETQYF.

The CDR3 DNA sequence: TGTGCCAGTAGTACTGGGACTAGCGGGGGAGAGACCCAGTACTTC. It codes for CASSTGTSGGETQYF. V gene TRBV19 combines with J gene TRBJ2-5, with 14 nucleotides matching TRBD2. The CDR3 runs to 15 residues. V trimming: 4 bases; J trimming: 4 bases; junction bases outside the gene matches: 2. The germline V gene encodes CDR1 LNHDA and CDR2 SQIVND (reference sequence).

This rearrangement joins TRBV7-3 to TRBJ1-6; D gene unclear. CDR3 length: 16 residues. Germline CDR1 and CDR2: SGHTA and FQGTGA. Trimming removed 1 base from V and 0 bases from J, with 7 bases in between. CDR3 residues: CASSLNPSSYNSPLHF. The CDR3 DNA reads TGTGCCAGCAGCTTAAATCCGAGCTCCTATAATTCACCCCTCCACTTT.

This chain joins TRBV6-2 or TRBV6-3 and TRBJ2-7; tentatively, D is TRBD1 (6 bases). The length of the CDR3 is 13 residues. V dropped 0 bases and J dropped 3 bases, with 6 bases sitting between them. CDR1 is MNHEY, CDR2 SVGEGT, per germline. CDR3: CASSYSRGYEQYF. The CDR3, as DNA: TGTGCCAGCAGTTACTCCAGGGGCTACGAGCAGTACTTC.

The gene calls are TRBV30 and TRBJ1-3; TRBD1 is a possible D gene (5 bases). This CDR3 contains 14 residues. The V gene's germline CDR1 is GTSNPN and CDR2 SVGIG (reference sequence). Between the trimmed V and J ends, which lost 5 bases and 0 bases, there was a span of 11 bases. Here the CDR3 DNA reads TGTGCCTGGGTCGGAGGGGTCTCTGGAAACACCATATATTTT. This gives the protein CAWVGGVSGNTIYF.

The J gene is TRBJ2-1, the V gene TRBV2, with 7 bases identical to TRBD2. The germline gives CDR1 SNHLY, CDR2 FYNNEI. The CDR3 extends over 14 amino acids. The V segment lost 6 bases and the J segment 3 bases; nucleotides outside the gene matches: 5. The CDR3: CASSRDYSYNEQFF. As DNA, the CDR3 is TGTGCCAGCAGCCGGGACTACAGCTACAATGAGCAGTTCTTC. Filled out from reference TRBV2 and TRBJ2-1, the complete variable domain reads EPEVTQTPSHQVTQMGQEVILRCVPISNHLYFYWYRQILGQKVEFLVSFYNNEISEKSEIFDDQFSVERPDGSNFTLKIRSTKLEDSAMYFCASSRDYSYNEQFFGPGTRLTVL.

Concerning this clone: This specimen includes other DNA sequences encoding the same CDR3. The J gene is TRBJ1-5, the V gene TRBV28; D gene ambiguous. Per germline, CDR1 MDHEN and CDR2 SYDVKM. V lost 6 bases and J 4 bases, leaving 4 bases between the germline ends. CDR3 size: 11 residues. In DNA form, the CDR3 reads TGTGCCAGCAGCTTGAATCAGCCCCAGCATTTT. This codes for CASSLNQPQHF. The full variable domain, its missing parts supplied by reference TRBV28 and TRBJ1-5, is DVKVTQSSRYLVKRTGEKVFLECVQDMDHENMFWYRQDPGLGLRLIYFSYDVKMKEKGDIPEGYSVSREKKERFSLILESASTNQTSMYLCASSLNQPQHFGDGTRLSIL.

This clone was observed a single time. The chain links TRBV7-2 to TRBJ2-5, with 9 nucleotides matching TRBD2. The CDR3 is made up of 16 amino acids. Germline CDR1 is SGHTA and CDR2 is FQGNSA. V shed 7 bases and J 0 bases; nucleotides not matched to a gene: 9. CDR3 nucleotide sequence: TGTGCCAGCAAACTAAGCGGGGGGCAATACCAAGAGACCCAGTACTTC. Protein sequence: CASKLSGGQYQETQYF.

The V call is TRBV7-9, the J call TRBJ2-6; possibly TRBD1 for D (5 bases). This CDR3 is 17 amino acids long. V lost 5 bases and J 0 bases, leaving 14 bases between the germline ends. Germline values: CDR1 SEHNR, CDR2 FQNEAQ (reference sequence). The CDR3 loop reads CASSVVDRHSGANVLTF. The CDR3 DNA sequence: TGTGCCAGCAGCGTAGTTGACAGACACTCTGGGGCCAACGTCCTGACTTTC.

This chain links TRBV29-1 with TRBJ2-3; TRBD2 aligns across 7 bases. The CDR3 is made up of 14 amino acids. Germline V gives CDR1 SQVTM, CDR2 ANQGSEA. J lost 4 bases, V lost 2 bases, and 6 bases had no gene match. CDR3 amino acids: CSVERAGVADTQYF. CDR3 DNA sequence: TGCAGCGTTGAAAGGGCGGGGGTTGCAGATACGCAGTATTTT.

The chain couples TRBV5-1 to TRBJ2-5; no clear D gene. CDR3 length: 15 amino acids. Per the germline V gene, CDR1 is SGHRS and CDR2 is YFSETQ. The V end lost 1 base, the J end lost 0 bases, and 10 bases lay between the germline ends. Here the CDR3 reads CASSLRRQDQETQYF. The CDR3 DNA reads as TGCGCCAGCAGCTTGCGTCGGCAGGACCAAGAGACCCAGTACTTC.

J is TRBJ1-2 and V is TRBV28, with 7 bases identical to TRBD1. V gave up 6 bases and J gave up 5 bases; unmatched junction bases: 3. The CDR3 totals 12 residues. The germline V gene encodes CDR1 MDHEN and CDR2 SYDVKM. CDR3 residues: CASRATGYGYTF. The CDR3 DNA sequence: TGTGCCAGCAGGGCGACAGGGTATGGCTACACCTTC.

The V gene is TRBV25-1, the J gene TRBJ2-7; 8 nucleotides align to TRBD1. Trimming removed 8 bases from V and 3 bases from J; junction bases left unmatched: 3. The CDR3 length is 12 residues. CDR1 and CDR2 (germline): MGHDK, SYGVNS. In DNA form, the CDR3 reads TGTGCCAGCGGGACAGGCTACTACGAGCAGTACTTC. This encodes CASGTGYYEQYF.

The J gene is TRBJ2-7, the V gene TRBV4-2; 11 bases align to TRBD1. From germline, CDR1 is LGHNA and CDR2 YNFKEQ. The length of the CDR3 is 14 residues. Trimming removed 0 bases from V and 6 bases from J; junction bases left unmatched: 1. The CDR3 reads CASSQEGTGGEQYF. The CDR3 DNA is TGTGCCAGCAGCCAAGAAGGGACAGGGGGCGAGCAGTACTTC.

This clone is a singleton in its sample. CDR3 nucleotides: TGTGCCTGGAGTACCCGCCTTGAGCAGTACTTC. Its translation is CAWSTRLEQYF. The V and J genes are TRBV30 and TRBJ2-7; D remains unclear. The V end was cut by 2 bases, the J end by 7 bases, with 9 bases between. The CDR3 totals 11 residues. Germline lookup yields CDR1 GTSNPN and CDR2 SVGIG (reference sequence).

CDR3 loop: CASSIAGSYEQYF. CDR3 coding DNA: TGTGCCAGCAGTATCGCCGGGTCTTACGAGCAGTACTTC. V gene TRBV6-5 combines with J gene TRBJ2-7; D gene uncertain. The V gene lost 5 bases and the J gene lost 4 bases, with 12 bases spanning the gap. CDR3 length: 13 residues. CDR1 MNHEY and CDR2 SVGAGI come from the germline V gene.

The gene calls are TRBV9 and TRBJ2-5; TRBD1 might be the D (6 bases). The CDR3 has 21 amino acids. Trimming shortened V by 0 bases and J by 5 bases, and 32 bases separated the two germline ends. Germline values: CDR1 SGDLS, CDR2 YYNGEE. The CDR3 DNA is TGTGCCAGCAGCGTAGCTACCGGGCAGGGGTTTTTTGGGGTACCCCAGGAGACCCAGTACTTC. Residues: CASSVATGQGFFGVPQETQYF.

V is TRBV19 and J is TRBJ2-7; no firm D call. CDR1 LNHDA and CDR2 SQIVND come from the germline V gene (reference sequence). This CDR3 is built from 12 residues. Trimming took off 6 bases at V and 7 bases at J, with 13 bases between the two ends. As DNA, the CDR3 is TGTGCCAGTAGCGACCTCGGGCTGGAGCAGTACTTC. Encoded protein: CASSDLGLEQYF.

This chain joins TRBV3-1 (or the pseudogene TRBV3-2) and TRBJ2-5; D is perhaps TRBD1 (5 bases). Germline lookup yields CDR1 LGHDT and CDR2 YNNKEL (reference sequence). Trimming removed 4 bases from V and 1 base from J, with 10 bases in between. CDR3 length equals 14 residues. The CDR3: CASSRAQGQETQYF. CDR3 DNA sequence: TGTGCCAGCAGCCGAGCTCAGGGCCAAGAGACCCAGTACTTC.

J is TRBJ1-3 and V is TRBV18; 8 bases map to TRBD1. The V segment lost 6 bases and the J segment 0 bases; nucleotides outside the gene matches: 7. CDR3 length equals 16 residues. Looked up from germline, CDR1 is KGHSH and CDR2 is LQKENI. The CDR3 nucleotides are TGTGCCAGCTCCCTGGGACAGGCCAGCTCTGGAAACACCATATATTTT. Translation gives CASSLGQASSGNTIYF.

The rearrangement links TRBV28 to TRBJ2-3; unclear D gene. The CDR3 contains 12 residues. Germline V gene data show CDR1 as MDHEN and CDR2 as SYDVKM. V lost 2 bases and J lost 10, with 10 bases in between. CDR3 in amino acids: CASSLTLHPQYF. CDR3 nucleotide sequence: TGTGCCAGCAGTTTAACCCTCCATCCGCAGTATTTT.

V is TRBV28 and J is TRBJ1-5; D is unclear. Deletions cut 7 bases from V and 1 base from J, with 11 bases between. The CDR3 covers 14 residues. Germline loops: CDR1 MDHEN, CDR2 SYDVKM. In nucleotides, the CDR3 is TGTGCCAGCACTCCCCGTTTGAGCAATCAGCCCCAGCATTTT. Its translation is CASTPRLSNQPQHF.

This chain links TRBV27 with TRBJ2-7, with 7 bases aligning to TRBD1. The germline V gene encodes CDR1 MNHEY and CDR2 SMNVEV (reference sequence). V lost 5 bases to trimming and J lost 3 bases; unmatched junction nucleotides: 7. This CDR3 has 14 residues. The DNA for the CDR3 is TGTGCCAGCAGTCAAGGGACAGCAAACTACGAGCAGTACTTC. Protein sequence: CASSQGTANYEQYF.

The genes are TRBV6-5 and TRBJ1-1; possibly TRBD1 for D (6 bases). V lost 8 bases, J lost 10 bases, and 17 bases lay in between. Germline CDR1 MNHEY, CDR2 SVGAGI. The CDR3 has 12 residues. In DNA form, the CDR3 reads TGTGCCAGCGGGCAGGGGCGGGATTCAGCTTTCTTT. It translates to CASGQGRDSAFF.

V gene TRBV29-1 combines with J gene TRBJ2-7; D could derive from TRBD1 or TRBD2 (5 bases each). Germline V CDR1 and CDR2: SQVTM, ANQGSEA. There are 13 residues in the CDR3. V was clipped by 4 bases and J by 4 bases, with 14 bases between them. In nucleotides, the CDR3 is TGCAGCGTTGGGAGGCAGGGTATTTACGAGCAGTACTTC. It translates to CSVGRQGIYEQYF.

This clone was counted once. The CDR3 DNA reads as TGTGCCAGCAGTCCAGGGACAGGGGCCACGAACTATGGCTACACCTTC. It encodes CASSPGTGATNYGYTF. V usage is TRBV28 and J usage is TRBJ1-2; 10 bases agree with TRBD1. Germline lookup yields CDR1 MDHEN and CDR2 SYDVKM. The CDR3 sequence is 16 residues long. Germline trimming cut 5 bases from V and 2 bases from J; bases unmatched to any gene: 8.

This clone turned up a few times. The chain employs TRBV28 and TRBJ1-1; no clear D gene. Germline V gene lookup returns CDR1 MDHEN and CDR2 SYDVKM. The CDR3 is made up of 14 amino acids. V lost 1 base, J lost 1 base, and 7 bases lay in between. CDR3 nucleotides: TGTGCCAGCAGTTTATTGGGAGGGAACACTGAAGCTTTCTTT. Translated, it gives CASSLLGGNTEAFF.

This clone was recorded only once. The gene calls are TRBV11-1 and TRBJ2-5, with 8 bases that match TRBD1. CDR1 and CDR2 from the germline V gene are SGHAT and FQDESV (reference sequence). The length of the CDR3 is 13 residues. Trimming removed 7 bases from V and 2 bases from J; junction bases left unmatched: 3. CDR3 residues: CASIGQGQETQYF. CDR3 coding DNA: TGTGCCAGCATTGGACAGGGACAAGAGACCCAGTACTTC.